This TCR beta chain derives from a study of T-cell reconstitution after alpha-beta-depleted transplantation in children. This clonotype was counted many times. A TCRbeta library incorporating unique molecular identifiers was prepared. TCRdb reprocessed the PCR reads with MiXCR, giving one entry per CDR3 protein. The sample holds some 200,000 distinct CDR3 sequences, just over 14% seen once. The germline V gene encodes CDR1 SGHKS and CDR2 YYEKEE (reference sequence). This CDR3 is built from 17 residues. With 4 bases clipped from V and 6 bases from J, the junction kept 15 bases outside the gene matches.

The clonotype comes from a human donor who donated a stem cell graft to a child with acute lymphoblastic leukemia. This chain joins TRBV5-5 and TRBJ2-4, with 8 bases fitting TRBD2. Sequencing was performed on PBMCs from the stem cell graft donor, taken from the stem cell graft. CDR3 coding DNA: TGTGCCAGCAGCCCGCCCCCGACGGGAGGGCCCGGAAACATTCAGTACTTC. This codes for CASSPPPTGGPGNIQYF. Full variable domain (missing parts from reference TRBV5-5 and TRBJ2-4): DAGVTQSPTHLIKTRGQQVTLRCSPISGHKSVSWYQQVLGQGPQFIFQYYEKEERGRGNFPDRFSARQFPNYSSELNVNALLLGDSALYLCASSPPPTGGPGNIQYFGAGTRLSVL.